The 16 T cell receptor beta chains reported below all come from one sample, sequenced in a study of glioma-infiltrating T cells. Using RNA template, CDR3s of TCR alpha and beta were amplified with iRepertoire arm-PCR. TCRdb itself ran the multiplex PCR reads through MiXCR, one entry per CDR3 protein. Altogether over 70,000 distinct CDR3 sequences are present, around a quarter being singletons, with the ten largest covering 6.7%. The sequenced sample was glioma tissue, nonneoplastic brain tissue, or PBMCs (not recorded which). The source is a human donor with low-grade glioma or glioblastoma, undergoing nonglioma brain surgery, or in good health (not recorded which).

This clonotype was counted a few times. This chain uses TRBV12-3 or TRBV12-4 with TRBJ2-1; 9 bases fit TRBD2. The CDR3 runs to 17 residues. After removal of 5 bases from V and 4 bases from J, the junction contained 12 bases not matched to a gene. The CDR3 DNA reads TGTGCCAGCAGTCCCTTAGCGGGAGAGCTACTTTACAATGAGCAGTTCTTC. Translation: CASSPLAGELLYNEQFF.

This clonotype was recorded many times. The chain couples TRBV18 to TRBJ1-2; no definite D call. Between the trimmed V and J ends, which lost 2 bases and 2 bases, there was a span of 9 bases. CDR1 and CDR2 (germline): KGHSH, LQKENI. The CDR3 spans 14 residues. Here the CDR3 DNA reads TGTGCCAGCTCACCAGCGGGAGCGAACTATGGCTACACCTTC. This translates into CASSPAGANYGYTF. The full variable domain, with the rest looked up from reference TRBV18 and TRBJ1-2, is NAGVMQNPRHLVRRRGQEARLRCSPMKGHSHVYWYRQLPEEGLKFMVYLQKENIIDESGMPKERFSAEFPKEGPSILRIQQVVRGDSAAYFCASSPAGANYGYTFGSGTRLTVV.

In this sample, this clonotype turned up many times. The J gene is TRBJ2-7, the V gene TRBV20-1, with D perhaps TRBD2 (6 bases). Per the germline V gene, CDR1 is DFQATT and CDR2 is SNEGSKA (reference sequence). Trimming removed 0 bases from V and 0 bases from J, with 9 bases in between. This CDR3 is 14 amino acids long. This CDR3 is CSARDQGLSYEQYF. The CDR3 region has the DNA TGCAGTGCTAGAGACCAGGGACTCTCCTACGAGCAGTACTTC.

In its sample, this clonotype was seen many times. The chain uses TRBV20-1 and TRBJ2-1; D unclear. Between the trimmed V and J ends, which lost 6 bases and 9 bases, there was a span of 18 bases. This CDR3 is built from 13 residues. Per germline, CDR1 DFQATT and CDR2 SNEGSKA (reference sequence). The CDR3 nucleotides read TGCAGTGCCTACTCCGGTATGATCGGTGAGCAGTTCTTC. This encodes CSAYSGMIGEQFF.

In this sample, this clonotype turned up a few times. Sequence at one end of the junction differs from germline and may be a read error. V is TRBV7-9 and J is TRBJ2-1, with 9 bases aligning to TRBD1. CDR3 size: 14 residues. CDR1 and CDR2 (germline): SEHNR, FQNEAQ (reference sequence). CDR3 sequence reads: CASSLKGTGTLTIF. CDR3 sequence (DNA): TGTGCCAGCAGCTTGAAGGGGACAGGGACCCTAACTATCTTC.

The chain has TRBV19 and TRBJ2-2; 9 nucleotides match TRBD2. The CDR3 has 14 residues. CDR1 and CDR2 from the germline V gene are LNHDA and SQIVND (reference sequence). V dropped 5 bases and J dropped 6; count of bases not matched to a gene: 4. Here the CDR3 DNA reads TGTGCCAGTAGTTCGGGACTAGCACCCGGGGAGCTGTTTTTT. This sequence encodes CASSSGLAPGELFF. The full variable domain, rest sourced from reference TRBV19 and TRBJ2-2, is DGGITQSPKYLFRKEGQNVTLSCEQNLNHDAMYWYRQDPGQGLRLIYYSQIVNDFQKGDIAEGYSVSREKKESFPLTVTSAQKNPTAFYLCASSSGLAPGELFFGEGSRLTVL.

This clonotype was found many times. The V call is TRBV6-1, the J call TRBJ2-4; D is possibly TRBD2 (5 bases). V was clipped by 4 bases and J by 6 bases, with 13 bases between them. Per germline, CDR1 MNHNS and CDR2 SASEGT. CDR3 size: 14 residues. In DNA, the CDR3 is TGTGCCAGCAGTGGTACACGGGATTTAAACATTCAGTACTTC. Translating gives CASSGTRDLNIQYF.

This clonotype was detected many times. This rearrangement joins TRBV27 to TRBJ2-7; D possibly corresponds to TRBD2 (6 bases). CDR1 and CDR2 (germline): MNHEY, SMNVEV (reference sequence). CDR3 length: 13 amino acids. V was trimmed by 5 bases and J by 6 bases, leaving 14 bases between them. This CDR3 is CASSGREVGEQYF. The CDR3 DNA sequence: TGTGCCAGCAGTGGCAGGGAGGTTGGCGAGCAGTACTTC.

This clonotype has more than one count but fewer than ten. V and J are TRBV5-6 and TRBJ2-1; D remains unclear. In germline, CDR1 is SGHDT, CDR2 YYEEEE. Trimming removed 4 bases from V and 2 bases from J, with 10 bases in between. The CDR3 spans 14 residues. CDR3 nucleotide sequence: TGTGCCAGCAGCCCCGTCCCGCCCTACAATGAGCAGTTCTTC. The encoded protein is CASSPVPPYNEQFF.

This clonotype occurred many times. The V call is TRBV6-1, the J call TRBJ1-5, with 8 positions matching TRBD1. The V gene's germline CDR1 is MNHNS and CDR2 SASEGT. V dropped 6 bases and J dropped 3; count of bases not matched to a gene: 7. The length of the CDR3 is 15 residues. Written as DNA, the CDR3 is TGTGCCAGCAGGGACAGGGCGCGACTCAATCAGCCCCAGCATTTT. It encodes CASRDRARLNQPQHF.

Only one count was recorded for this clonotype. This may arise from a read error, as a much more abundant clone is one base away. The chain combines TRBV24-1 with TRBJ1-4, with a possible D match to TRBD1 (5 bases). CDR1 and CDR2 (germline): KGHDR, SFDVKD. The CDR3 length is 14 residues. The CDR3: CAARTGLIYEKLFF. DNA of the CDR3: TGTGCCGCCAGAACAGGACTCATCTATGAAAAACTGTTTTTT.

Notes on this clonotype: Relative to the germline gene, one junction end is altered; a read error may explain this. The gene calls are TRBV7-2 and TRBJ2-3, with D possibly TRBD1 on 6 matching bases. CDR1 and CDR2 (germline): SGHTA, FQGNSA. CDR3 length equals 13 residues. For the CDR3, the DNA is TGTGCCATCAGCTTTGGGGGCACAGATACGCAGTGTTTT. This translates into CAISFGGTDTQCF.

This clonotype was counted a few times. The chain recombines TRBV29-1 with TRBJ2-1; TRBD2 matches at 10 bases. This CDR3 region has 13 residues. Germline CDR1 is SQVTM and CDR2 is ANQGSEA. J lost 9 bases, V lost 6 bases, and 8 bases had no gene match. CDR3 DNA sequence: TGCAGCGTACTAGCGGGGCCCTTAAGTGAGCAGTTCTTC. Amino acids: CSVLAGPLSEQFF.

This clonotype was found many times. This chain links TRBV2 with TRBJ1-2; 8 nucleotides agree with TRBD1. The CDR3 consists of 13 residues. Germline V lookup: CDR1 SNHLY, CDR2 FYNNEI. V shed 7 bases and J 7 bases; nucleotides not matched to a gene: 8. This chain's CDR3 is CASMPTGAVGYTF. In DNA form, the CDR3 reads TGTGCCAGCATGCCGACAGGGGCGGTTGGCTACACCTTC. Supplemented by reference TRBV2 and TRBJ1-2, the full variable domain reads EPEVTQTPSHQVTQMGQEVILRCVPISNHLYFYWYRQILGQKVEFLVSFYNNEISEKSEIFDDQFSVERPDGSNFTLKIRSTKLEDSAMYFCASMPTGAVGYTFGSGTRLTVV.

Many counts were recorded for this clonotype. The J gene is TRBJ1-3, the V gene TRBV25-1, with D possibly being TRBD1 (6 bases). The CDR3 covers 15 residues. The germline V gene encodes CDR1 MGHDK and CDR2 SYGVNS. Trimming removed 0 bases from V and 7 bases from J, with 13 bases in between. For the CDR3, the DNA is TGTGCCAGCAGTGAATATTCGGGGGCGAGGAACACCATATATTTT. It yields the protein CASSEYSGARNTIYF.

The V call is TRBV7-9, the J call TRBJ2-7; perhaps TRBD1 as D (6 bases). The V gene lost 1 base and the J gene lost 2 bases, with 15 bases spanning the gap. The CDR3 contains 16 residues. Germline CDR1 SEHNR, CDR2 FQNEAQ (reference sequence). CDR3 residues: CASSLVVTGGPYEQYF. The CDR3 DNA sequence: TGTGCCAGCAGCTTAGTGGTGACAGGAGGACCCTACGAGCAGTACTTC.